This paragraph reports one TCR beta chain. This sample was included in a study of shared clonotypes between healthy human individuals. Clones were read by immunoSEQ multiplex PCR, and TCRdb kept only the in-frame ones, dropping some. The sample contains some 1.5 million clones, under 99% of which appear only once. This CDR3 has 16 amino acids. Between the trimmed V and J ends, which lost 7 bases and 1 base, there was a span of 19 bases. Germline CDR1 and CDR2: ENHRY and SYGVKD. This clonotype originated in a man in his thirties or forties in good health. The specimen sequenced was naive CD4+ T cells sorted from blood. Stated subset: CD45RA+ positively selected. This chain joins TRBV10-3 and TRBJ2-5; a weak D match, TRBD1 (6 bases). In DNA form, the CDR3 reads TGTGCCATCACCCCGGACAGAACACTAAGCCAAGAGACCCAGTACTTC. Translated: CAITPDRTLSQETQYF.